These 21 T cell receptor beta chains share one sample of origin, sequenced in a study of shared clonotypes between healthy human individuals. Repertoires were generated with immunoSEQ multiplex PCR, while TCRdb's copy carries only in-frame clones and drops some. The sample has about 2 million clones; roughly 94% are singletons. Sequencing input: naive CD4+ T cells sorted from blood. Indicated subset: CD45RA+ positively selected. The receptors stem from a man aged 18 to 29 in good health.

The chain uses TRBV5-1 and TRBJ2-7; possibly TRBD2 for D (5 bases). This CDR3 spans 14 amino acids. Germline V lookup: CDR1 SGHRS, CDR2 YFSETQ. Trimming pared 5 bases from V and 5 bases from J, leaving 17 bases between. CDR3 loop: CASRLPGGGHEQYF. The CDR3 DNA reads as TGCGCCAGCAGACTACCCGGTGGAGGTCACGAGCAGTACTTC.

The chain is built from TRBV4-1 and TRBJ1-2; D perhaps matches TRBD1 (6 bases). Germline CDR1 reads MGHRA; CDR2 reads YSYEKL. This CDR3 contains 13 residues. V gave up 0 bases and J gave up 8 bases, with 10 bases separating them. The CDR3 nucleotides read TGCGCCAGCAGCCAAGAGGACAGACACGGCTACACCTTC. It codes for CASSQEDRHGYTF.

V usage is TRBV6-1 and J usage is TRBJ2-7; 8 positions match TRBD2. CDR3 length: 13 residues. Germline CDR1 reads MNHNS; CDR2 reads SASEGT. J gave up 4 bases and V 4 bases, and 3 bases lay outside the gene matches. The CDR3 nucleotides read TGTGCCAGCAGTGGCCGGGGGGGATACGAGCAGTACTTC. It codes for CASSGRGGYEQYF.

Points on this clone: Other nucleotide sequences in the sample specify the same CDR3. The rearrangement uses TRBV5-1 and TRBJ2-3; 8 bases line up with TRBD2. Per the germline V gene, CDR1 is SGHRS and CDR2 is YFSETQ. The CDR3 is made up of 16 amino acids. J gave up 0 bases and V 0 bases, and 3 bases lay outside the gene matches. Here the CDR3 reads CASSLGLAGSTDTQYF. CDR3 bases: TGCGCCAGCAGCTTGGGATTAGCGGGGAGCACAGATACGCAGTATTTT.

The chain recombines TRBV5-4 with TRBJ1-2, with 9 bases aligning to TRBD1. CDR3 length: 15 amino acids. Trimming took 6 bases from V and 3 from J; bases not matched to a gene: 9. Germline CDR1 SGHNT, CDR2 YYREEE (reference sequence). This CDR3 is CASKHRGLTDYGYTF. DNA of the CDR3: TGTGCCAGCAAGCACAGGGGGCTGACTGACTATGGCTACACCTTC. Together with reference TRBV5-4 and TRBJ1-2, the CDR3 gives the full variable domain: ETGVTQSPTHLIKTRGQQVTLRCSSQSGHNTVSWYQQALGQGPQFIFQYYREEENGRGNFPPRFSGLQFPNYSSELNVNALELDDSALYLCASKHRGLTDYGYTFGSGTRLTVV.

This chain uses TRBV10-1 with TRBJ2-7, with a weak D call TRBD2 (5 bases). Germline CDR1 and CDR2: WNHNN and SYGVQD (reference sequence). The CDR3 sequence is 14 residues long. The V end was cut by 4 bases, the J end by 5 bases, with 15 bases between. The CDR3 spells CASSVALAGHEQYF. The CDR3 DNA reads TGCGCCAGCAGTGTGGCCCTCGCGGGCCACGAGCAGTACTTC.

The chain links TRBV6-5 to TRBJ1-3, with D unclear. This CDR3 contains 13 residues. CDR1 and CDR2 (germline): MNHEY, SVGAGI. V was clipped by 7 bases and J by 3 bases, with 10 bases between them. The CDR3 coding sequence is TGTGCCAGCACCCAAGCGGATGGAAACACCATATATTTT. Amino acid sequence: CASTQADGNTIYF.

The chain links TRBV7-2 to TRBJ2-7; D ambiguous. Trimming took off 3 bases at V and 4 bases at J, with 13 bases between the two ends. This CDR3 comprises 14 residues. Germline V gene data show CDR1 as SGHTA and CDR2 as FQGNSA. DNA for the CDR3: TGTGCCAGCAGCTTTGGAGTCCAAACTTACGAGCAGTACTTC. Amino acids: CASSFGVQTYEQYF. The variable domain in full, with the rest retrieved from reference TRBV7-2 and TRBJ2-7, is GAGVSQSPSNKVTEKGKDVELRCDPISGHTALYWYRQSLGQGLEFLIYFQGNSAPDKSGLPSDRFSAERTGGSVSTLTIQRTQQEDSAVYLCASSFGVQTYEQYFGPGTRLTVT.

CDR3 protein: CASTGGIREKLFF. The CDR3, as DNA: TGTGCCAGCACAGGGGGGATCAGGGAAAAACTGTTTTTT. This sequence joins TRBV6-1 and TRBJ1-4; 7 nucleotides match TRBD1. This CDR3 has 13 amino acids. V trimming: 7 bases; J trimming: 8 bases; junction bases outside the gene matches: 7. Germline V lookup: CDR1 MNHNS, CDR2 SASEGT.

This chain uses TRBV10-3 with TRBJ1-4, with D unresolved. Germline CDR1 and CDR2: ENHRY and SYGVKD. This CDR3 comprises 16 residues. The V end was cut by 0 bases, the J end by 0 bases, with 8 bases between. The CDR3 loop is CAISESSLATNEKLFF. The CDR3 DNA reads TGTGCCATCAGTGAGTCCTCCTTGGCAACTAATGAAAAACTGTTTTTT.

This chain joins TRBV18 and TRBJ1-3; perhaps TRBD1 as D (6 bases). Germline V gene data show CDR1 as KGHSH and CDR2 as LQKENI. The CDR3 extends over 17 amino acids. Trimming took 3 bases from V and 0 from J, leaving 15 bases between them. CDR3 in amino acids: CASSPLGAVNSGNTIYF. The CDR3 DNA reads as TGTGCCAGCTCACCCCTGGGGGCAGTTAACTCTGGAAACACCATATATTTT.

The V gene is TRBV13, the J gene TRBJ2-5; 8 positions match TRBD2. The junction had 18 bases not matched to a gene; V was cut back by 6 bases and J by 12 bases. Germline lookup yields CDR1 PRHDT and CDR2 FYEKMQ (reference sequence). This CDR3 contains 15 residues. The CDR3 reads CASSYSGASPYPEYF. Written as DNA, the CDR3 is TGTGCCAGCAGTTATAGCGGGGCCTCCCCCTATCCAGAGTACTTC.

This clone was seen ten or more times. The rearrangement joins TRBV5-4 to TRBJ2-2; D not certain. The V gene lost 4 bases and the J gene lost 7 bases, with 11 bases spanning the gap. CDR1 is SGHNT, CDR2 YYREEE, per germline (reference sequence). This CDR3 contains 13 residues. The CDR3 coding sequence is TGTGCCAGCAGCCTTCCTTCGAGCGGGGAGCTGTTTTTT. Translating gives CASSLPSSGELFF.

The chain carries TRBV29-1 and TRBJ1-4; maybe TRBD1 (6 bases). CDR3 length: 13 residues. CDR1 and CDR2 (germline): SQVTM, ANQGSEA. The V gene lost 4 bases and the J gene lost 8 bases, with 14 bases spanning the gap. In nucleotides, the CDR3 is TGCAGCGTTGTCGGGGGGCCAGGAGAAAAACTGTTTTTT. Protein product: CSVVGGPGEKLFF.

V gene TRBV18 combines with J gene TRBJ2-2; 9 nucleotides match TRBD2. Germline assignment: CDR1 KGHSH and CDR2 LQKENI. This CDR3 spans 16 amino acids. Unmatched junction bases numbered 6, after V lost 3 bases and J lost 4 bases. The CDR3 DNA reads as TGTGCCAGCTCACCCCGCGATAGCGGGGGCACCGGGGAGCTGTTTTTT. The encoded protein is CASSPRDSGGTGELFF.

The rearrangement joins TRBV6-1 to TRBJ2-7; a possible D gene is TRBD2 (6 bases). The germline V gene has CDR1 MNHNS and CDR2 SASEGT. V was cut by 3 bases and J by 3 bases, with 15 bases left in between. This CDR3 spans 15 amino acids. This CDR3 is CASSDGGAQSYEQYF. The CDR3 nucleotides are TGTGCCAGCAGTGACGGCGGGGCCCAGAGCTACGAGCAGTACTTC.

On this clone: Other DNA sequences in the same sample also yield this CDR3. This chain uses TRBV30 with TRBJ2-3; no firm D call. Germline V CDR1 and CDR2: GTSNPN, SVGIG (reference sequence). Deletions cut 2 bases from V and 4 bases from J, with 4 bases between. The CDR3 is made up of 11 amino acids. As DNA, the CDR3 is TGTGCCTGGAGTCGGGCAGATACGCAGTATTTT. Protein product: CAWSRADTQYF. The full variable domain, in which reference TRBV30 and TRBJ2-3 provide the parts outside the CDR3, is SQTIHQWPATLVQPVGSPLSLECTVEGTSNPNLYWYRQAAGRGLQLLFYSVGIGQISSEVPQNLSASRPQDRQFILSSKKLLLSDSGFYLCAWSRADTQYFGPGTRLTVL.

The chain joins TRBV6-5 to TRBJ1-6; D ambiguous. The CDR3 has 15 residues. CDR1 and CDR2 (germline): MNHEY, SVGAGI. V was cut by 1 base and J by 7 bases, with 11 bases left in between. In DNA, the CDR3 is TGTGCCAGCAGTTACTTAAGCCAGCTAAATTCACCCCTCCACTTT. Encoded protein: CASSYLSQLNSPLHF.

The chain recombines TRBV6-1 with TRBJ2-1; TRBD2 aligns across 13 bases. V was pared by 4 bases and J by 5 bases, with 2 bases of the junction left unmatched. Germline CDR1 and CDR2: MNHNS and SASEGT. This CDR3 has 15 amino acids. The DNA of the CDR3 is TGTGCCAGCAGTGTGACTAGCGGGGGGCACAATGAGCAGTTCTTC. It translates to CASSVTSGGHNEQFF.

CDR3 bases: TGTGCCAGCAGCTTCGGTCCGAGTTTCACAGATACGCAGTATTTT. Translating it yields CASSFGPSFTDTQYF. The chain joins TRBV5-4 to TRBJ2-3; no clear D gene. This CDR3 region has 15 residues. Trimming cost V 2 bases and J 2 bases, with 12 bases left between them. Germline lookup yields CDR1 SGHNT and CDR2 YYREEE (reference sequence).

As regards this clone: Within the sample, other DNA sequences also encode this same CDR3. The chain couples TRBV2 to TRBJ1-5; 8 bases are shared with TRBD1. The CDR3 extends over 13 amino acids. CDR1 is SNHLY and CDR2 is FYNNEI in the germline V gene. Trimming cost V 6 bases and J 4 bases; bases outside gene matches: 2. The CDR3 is CASRQGGNQPQHF. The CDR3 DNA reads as TGTGCCAGCAGACAGGGGGGAAATCAGCCCCAGCATTTT.